The 16 T cell receptor beta chains reported below all come from one sample, sequenced in a study of blood T cells in healthy people across ages. A sample-barcoded 5' primer and a J-beta primer mix were used in a second PCR of roughly 6 to 11 cycles. Using its own MiXCR run on the 5' RACE reads, TCRdb lists one record per CDR3 protein. The data contain 450,000 to 700,000 distinct CDR3 sequences, 27% of them singletons. Material: blood. These receptor sequences come from a woman aged 70-85 years in good health.

This chain joins TRBV5-1 and TRBJ2-5; D is undetermined. V gave up 0 bases and J gave up 2 bases, with 8 bases separating them. The CDR3 loop spans 14 amino acids. Looked up from germline, CDR1 is SGHRS and CDR2 is YFSETQ. The CDR3 nucleotides read TGCGCCAGCAGCTTGGCCGGCAGGCAAGAGACCCAGTACTTC. Protein product: CASSLAGRQETQYF.

This rearrangement joins TRBV12-3 or TRBV12-4 to TRBJ1-1, with 8 bases aligning to TRBD1. The CDR3 is made up of 15 amino acids. The V gene end was trimmed by 5 bases and the J gene end by 6 bases; junction bases not matched to a gene: 11. The CDR3 DNA sequence: TGTGCCAGCAGTAGGACAGGGTCCAAGCAATCTGAAGCTTTCTTT. Residues: CASSRTGSKQSEAFF.

This clonotype was detected a few times. A junction end diverges from the germline sequence, so it may reflect a read error. The rearrangement links TRBV7-7 to TRBJ2-5; 9 bases map to TRBD1. Germline CDR1 is SSHAT and CDR2 is FNYEAQ (reference sequence). The CDR3 spans 16 residues. The CDR3 nucleotides read TGTGCTAGCAGCTTAGGGGGACAGGGAGAATGGGAGACCCAGTACTTC. Protein sequence: CASSLGGQGEWETQYF.

This clonotype was observed a handful of times. V usage is TRBV5-1 and J usage is TRBJ1-3; no reliable D call. The CDR3 contains 17 residues. V lost 0 bases and J 0 bases, leaving 13 bases between the germline ends. The V gene's germline CDR1 is SGHRS and CDR2 YFSETQ. CDR3 bases: TGCGCCAGCAGCTTGGCCCCAGGAGGGTCCTCTGGAAACACCATATATTTT. This translates into CASSLAPGGSSGNTIYF.

This clonotype was seen at least ten times. The J gene is TRBJ1-2, the V gene TRBV7-2, with 7 nucleotides matching TRBD1. V trimming: 4 bases; J trimming: 4 bases; junction bases outside the gene matches: 3. The germline gives CDR1 SGHTA, CDR2 FQGNSA. This CDR3 spans 13 amino acids. CDR3 nucleotide sequence: TGTGCCAGCAGCTCGGACAGGCGCTATGGCTACACCTTC. As protein: CASSSDRRYGYTF.

The gene calls are TRBV29-1 and TRBJ1-1; no clear D gene. The V and J ends lost 6 bases and 1 base respectively, with 21 bases between them. The CDR3 contains 16 residues. CDR1 and CDR2 from the germline V gene are SQVTM and ANQGSEA. This CDR3 is CSVNPRTVLWNTEAFF. The CDR3 DNA reads as TGCAGCGTAAATCCCCGGACGGTCCTCTGGAACACTGAAGCTTTCTTT.

V is TRBV12-5 and J is TRBJ2-1; D unclear. The V and J ends lost 2 bases and 8 bases respectively, with 4 bases between them. Germline V gene lookup returns CDR1 LGHNT and CDR2 FRNRAP. The CDR3 loop spans 11 amino acids. This chain's CDR3 is CASGLLDEQFF. CDR3 coding DNA: TGTGCTAGTGGTTTGTTGGATGAGCAGTTCTTC.

The chain links TRBV7-2 to TRBJ1-5; TRBD1 matches 12 bases. Per the germline V gene, CDR1 is SGHTA and CDR2 is FQGNSA. This CDR3 has 17 amino acids. Trimming at V came to 2 bases and at J to 11 bases, leaving 13 bases not matched to a gene. CDR3 residues: CASSLNGDRGQIGSQHF. In DNA form, the CDR3 reads TGTGCCAGCAGCTTAAACGGGGACAGGGGGCAGATAGGGTCCCAGCATTTT.

The table lists this clonotype with a few counts. V is TRBV5-6 and J is TRBJ2-2, with 10 bases that match TRBD2. V was pared by 2 bases and J by 0 bases, with 7 bases of the junction left unmatched. This CDR3 has 18 amino acids. The germline CDR1 and CDR2 sequences are SGHDT and YYEEEE. The CDR3: CASSFGIAGGPNTGELFF. The DNA of the CDR3 is TGTGCCAGCAGCTTTGGAATAGCGGGGGGCCCGAACACCGGGGAGCTGTTTTTT.

A few counts support this clonotype. This chain joins TRBV5-1 and TRBJ2-5; D gene ambiguous. The CDR3 runs to 14 residues. CDR1 and CDR2 (germline): SGHRS, YFSETQ. The V gene lost 0 bases and the J gene lost 9 bases, with 15 bases spanning the gap. The CDR3, as DNA: TGCGCCAGCAGCTTGGGGCACGGGCTGGTGGCCCAGTACTTC. It is translated as CASSLGHGLVAQYF.

This clonotype has just a few counts. The V and J genes are TRBV30 and TRBJ2-1; 8 bases align to TRBD1. This CDR3 region has 13 residues. The V and J ends lost 2 bases and 9 bases, in that order; junction bases with no gene match: 6. Germline CDR1 is GTSNPN and CDR2 is SVGIG (reference sequence). CDR3 coding DNA: TGTGCCTGGAGTACGACAGGGGTCGGTGAGCAGTTCTTC. Translation: CAWSTTGVGEQFF.

The V gene is TRBV20-1, the J gene TRBJ2-5; 7 nucleotides match TRBD2. Germline CDR1 and CDR2: DFQATT and SNEGSKA (reference sequence). The ends lost 3 bases at V and 5 bases at J; junction bases unmatched: 9. There are 14 residues in the CDR3. As DNA, the CDR3 is TGCAGTGCTAGTGAGCGGGGAATACGGGAGACCCAGTACTTC. Translating it yields CSASERGIRETQYF.

The CDR3 spells CASSQDPGGDNEQFF. In DNA form, the CDR3 reads TGTGCCAGCAGCCAAGACCCGGGGGGCGACAATGAGCAGTTCTTC. The chain links TRBV4-2 to TRBJ2-1; D is perhaps TRBD2 (7 bases). Germline loops: CDR1 LGHNA, CDR2 YNFKEQ. The CDR3 totals 15 residues. V dropped 0 bases and J dropped 5 bases, with 11 bases sitting between them.

The V and J genes are TRBV20-1 and TRBJ1-3; 7 nucleotides line up with TRBD1. CDR1 and CDR2 from the germline V gene are DFQATT and SNEGSKA (reference sequence). J lost 2 bases, V lost 2 bases, and 3 bases had no gene match. The CDR3 totals 14 residues. The CDR3 DNA sequence: TGCAGTGCTAGAATGACAGGGACTGGAAACACCATATATTTT. Translating it yields CSARMTGTGNTIYF.

This clonotype was picked up many times. The rearrangement joins TRBV29-1 to TRBJ2-4, with 7 bases lining up with TRBD1. There are 12 residues in the CDR3. Germline trimming cut 7 bases from V and 8 bases from J; bases unmatched to any gene: 8. The germline V gene encodes CDR1 SQVTM and CDR2 ANQGSEA. The CDR3 sequence: CSASDRLHIQYF. CDR3 nucleotides: TGCAGCGCCTCGGACAGGCTCCACATTCAGTACTTC.

Only a few counts were recorded for this clonotype. J is TRBJ2-1 and V is TRBV2; TRBD2 matches 14 bases. The CDR3 sequence is 16 residues long. The V and J ends lost 4 bases and 5 bases, in that order; junction bases with no gene match: 4. Germline CDR1 and CDR2: SNHLY and FYNNEI. The CDR3 nucleotides read TGTGCCAGCAGTGGACTAGCGGGGGGGAGGAACAATGAGCAGTTCTTC. Its translation is CASSGLAGGRNNEQFF.